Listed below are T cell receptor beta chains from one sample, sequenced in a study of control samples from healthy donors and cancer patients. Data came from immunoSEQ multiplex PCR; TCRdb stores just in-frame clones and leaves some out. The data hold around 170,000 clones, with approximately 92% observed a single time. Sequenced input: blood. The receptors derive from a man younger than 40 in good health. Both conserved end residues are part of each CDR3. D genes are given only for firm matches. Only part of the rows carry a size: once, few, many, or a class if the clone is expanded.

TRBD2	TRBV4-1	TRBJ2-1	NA	CASRNKLAGEAYNEQFF	TGCGCCAGCAGAAATAAACTAGCGGGCGAGGCCTACAATGAGCAGTTCTTC
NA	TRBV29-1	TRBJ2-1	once	CSVTGAYNEQFF	TGCAGCGTAACGGGAGCCTACAATGAGCAGTTCTTC
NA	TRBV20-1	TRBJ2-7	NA	CSAGTGYEQYF	TGCAGTGCTGGGACTGGATACGAGCAGTACTTC
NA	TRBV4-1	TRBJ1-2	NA	CASSQTMDLIRRPNSYGYTF	TGCGCCAGCAGCCAGACCATGGATTTGATACGACGTCCCAACAGCTATGGCTACACCTTC
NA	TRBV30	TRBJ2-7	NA	CAWTRTVHTYEQYF	TGTGCCTGGACCAGGACAGTTCACACCTACGAGCAGTACTTC
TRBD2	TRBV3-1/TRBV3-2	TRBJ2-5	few	CASSQVAGTSGYQETQYF	TGTGCCAGCAGCCAAGTGGCCGGGACTAGCGGATATCAAGAGACCCAGTACTTC
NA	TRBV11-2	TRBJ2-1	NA	CASSGGLSYNEQFF	TGTGCCAGCAGCGGAGGACTTTCCTACAATGAGCAGTTCTTC
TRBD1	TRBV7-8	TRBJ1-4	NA	CASSLPGQGPEKLFF	TGTGCCAGCAGCTTGCCGGGACAGGGACCGGAAAAACTGTTTTTT
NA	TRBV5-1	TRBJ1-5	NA	CASSLTGNQPQHF	TGCGCCAGCAGCTTAACGGGGAATCAGCCCCAGCATTTT
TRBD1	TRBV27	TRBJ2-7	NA	CASPDRGRCEQYF	TGTGCCAGCCCGGACAGGGGGCGTTGTGAGCAGTACTTC
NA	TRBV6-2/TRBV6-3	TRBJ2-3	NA	CASSRQTDTQYF	TGTGCCAGCAGCCGTCAGACAGATACGCAGTATTTT
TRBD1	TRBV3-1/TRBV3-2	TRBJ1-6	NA	CASRYTGGDSPLHF	TGTGCCAGCAGATATACAGGGGGCGATTCACCCCTCCACTTT
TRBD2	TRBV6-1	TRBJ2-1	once	CASSEALGRGGDEQFF	TGTGCCAGCAGTGAAGCGTTAGGGCGGGGGGGCGATGAGCAGTTCTTC
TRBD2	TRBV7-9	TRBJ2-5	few	CASSSVAGGPGLETQYF	TGTGCCAGCAGCTCAGTAGCGGGAGGGCCAGGGTTGGAGACCCAGTACTTC
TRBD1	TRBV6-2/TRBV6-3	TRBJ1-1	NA	CASSGGQGANEAFF	TGTGCCAGCAGTGGGGGACAGGGGGCGAATGAAGCTTTCTTT
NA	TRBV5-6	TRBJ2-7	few	CASSAYGPLSYEQYF	TGTGCCAGCAGCGCCTACGGTCCCCTTTCCTACGAGCAGTACTTC
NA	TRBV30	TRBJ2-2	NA	CAWSLGGPGELFF	TGTGCCTGGAGTCTCGGTGGGCCCGGGGAGCTGTTTTTT
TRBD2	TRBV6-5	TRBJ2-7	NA	CASSRGTSGSSEQYF	TGTGCCAGCAGTCGAGGGACTAGCGGGAGCTCCGAGCAGTACTTC
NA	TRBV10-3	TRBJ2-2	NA	CAIGAFGELFF	TGTGCCATCGGGGCTTTCGGGGAGCTGTTTTTT
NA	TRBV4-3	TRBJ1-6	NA	CASSQEIRSPLHF	TGCGCCAGCAGCCAAGAAATTAGGTCACCCCTCCACTTT
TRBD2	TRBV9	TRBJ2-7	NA	CASSAGLAGGATPYEQYF	TGTGCCAGCAGCGCCGGACTAGCGGGAGGAGCAACCCCCTACGAGCAGTACTTC
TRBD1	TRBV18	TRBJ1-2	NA	CASSRSGTEIYGYTF	TGTGCCAGCTCACGCTCCGGGACAGAAATCTATGGCTACACCTTC
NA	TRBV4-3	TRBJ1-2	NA	CASSQGYQLGGSYGYTF	TGCGCCAGCAGCCAAGGGTATCAACTCGGGGGGTCCTATGGCTACACCTTC
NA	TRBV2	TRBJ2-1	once	CASGGGSYNEQFF	TGTGCCAGCGGTGGGGGCTCCTACAATGAGCAGTTCTTC
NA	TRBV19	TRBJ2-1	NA	CASSKQGEQFF	TGTGCCAGTAGTAAACAAGGAGAGCAGTTCTTC
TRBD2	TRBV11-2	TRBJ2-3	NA	CASSLVGTSGGTDTQYF	TGTGCCAGCAGCTTAGTAGGGACTAGCGGGGGGACAGATACGCAGTATTTT
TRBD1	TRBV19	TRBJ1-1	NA	CASSTQGAPNTEAFF	TGTGCCAGTAGTACACAGGGGGCGCCGAACACTGAAGCTTTCTTT
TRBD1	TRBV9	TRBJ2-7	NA	CASSPGGGTYEQYF	TGTGCCAGCAGCCCAGGGGGTGGCACCTACGAGCAGTACTTC
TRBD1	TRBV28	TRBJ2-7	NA	CASTGTGTHEQYF	TGTGCCAGCACCGGGACAGGGACCCACGAGCAGTACTTC
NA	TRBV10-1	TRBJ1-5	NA	CASKVPRPGGSNQPQHF	TGCGCCAGCAAGGTGCCGAGGCCGGGCGGGAGCAATCAGCCCCAGCATTTT
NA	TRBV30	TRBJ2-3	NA	CAWGRGDTQYF	TGTGCCTGGGGGCGGGGTGATACGCAGTATTTT
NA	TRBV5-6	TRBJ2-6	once	CASSLRGVGSGANVLTF	TGTGCCAGCAGCTTGCGGGGAGTTGGCTCTGGGGCCAACGTCCTGACTTTC
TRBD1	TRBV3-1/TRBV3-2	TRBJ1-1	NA	CASSQSLRDRELKAFF	TGTGCCAGCAGCCAGTCCCTCCGGGACAGGGAGCTCAAAGCTTTCTTT
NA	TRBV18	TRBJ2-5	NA	CASSPGTAPQDQYF	TGTGCCAGCTCACCCGGGACGGCACCCCAAGACCAGTACTTC
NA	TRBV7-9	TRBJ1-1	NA	CASSRGTRGTEAFF	TGTGCCAGCAGCCGGGGGACAAGAGGCACTGAAGCTTTCTTT
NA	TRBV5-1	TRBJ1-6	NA	CASSGRDSLLAPLHF	TGCGCCAGCAGCGGCCGGGACTCCCTTTTGGCACCCCTCCACTTT
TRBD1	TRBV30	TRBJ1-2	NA	CAWSVWGQGSSYGYTF	TGTGCCTGGAGTGTTTGGGGACAGGGCTCGAGCTATGGCTACACCTTC
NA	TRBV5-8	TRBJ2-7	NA	CASSPLGYEQYF	TGTGCCAGCAGCCCGTTGGGCTACGAGCAGTACTTC
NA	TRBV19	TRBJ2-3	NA	CASADTSRGVGATQYF	TGTGCCAGTGCAGACACCAGTAGAGGGGTGGGTGCGACGCAGTATTTT
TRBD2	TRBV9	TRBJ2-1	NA	CASSEEFGGAGDEQFF	TGTGCCAGCAGCGAGGAATTCGGGGGGGCCGGCGATGAGCAGTTCTTC
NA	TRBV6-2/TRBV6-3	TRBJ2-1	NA	CASSPMGDEQFF	TGTGCCAGCAGTCCCATGGGCGATGAGCAGTTCTTC
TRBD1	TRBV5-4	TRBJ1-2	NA	CASSLEGAAYGYTF	TGTGCCAGCAGCTTGGAGGGGGCAGCCTATGGCTACACCTTC
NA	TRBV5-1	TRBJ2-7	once	CASSHDGARRYF	TGCGCCAGCAGCCACGACGGGGCCCGCCGGTACTTC
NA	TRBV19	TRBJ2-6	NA	CASSIGGGANVLTF	TGTGCCAGTAGTATAGGGGGTGGGGCCAACGTCCTGACTTTC
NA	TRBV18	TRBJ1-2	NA	CASSSRYGYTF	TGTGCCAGCTCCTCGCGATATGGCTACACCTTC
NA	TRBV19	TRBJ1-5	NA	CASSIGDRSNQPQHF	TGTGCCAGTAGTATTGGGGATAGGAGCAATCAGCCCCAGCATTTT
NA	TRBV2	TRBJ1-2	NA	CASKLGDAVFFGYTF	TGTGCCAGCAAACTCGGGGACGCCGTTTTTTTTGGCTACACCTTC
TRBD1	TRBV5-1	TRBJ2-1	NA	CASSAGTGKGNEQFF	TGCGCCAGCAGCGCCGGGACAGGGAAGGGCAATGAGCAGTTCTTC
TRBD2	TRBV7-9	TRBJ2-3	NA	CASSPGLAGVPDTQYF	TGTGCCAGCAGCCCTGGACTAGCGGGAGTTCCCGATACGCAGTATTTT
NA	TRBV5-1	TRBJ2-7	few	CASSLDPNRPHEQYF	TGCGCCAGCAGCTTGGATCCCAACCGCCCCCACGAGCAGTACTTC
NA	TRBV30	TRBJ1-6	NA	CAWSPGLYNSPLHF	TGTGCCTGGAGCCCCGGGTTGTATAATTCACCCCTCCACTTT
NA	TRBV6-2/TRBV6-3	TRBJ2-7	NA	CASSYGGETYEQYF	TGTGCCAGCAGTTACGGTGGGGAGACGTACGAGCAGTACTTC
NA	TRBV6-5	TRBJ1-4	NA	CASSYTSGATNEKLFF	TGTGCCAGCAGTTACACCTCGGGGGCAACTAATGAAAAACTGTTTTTT